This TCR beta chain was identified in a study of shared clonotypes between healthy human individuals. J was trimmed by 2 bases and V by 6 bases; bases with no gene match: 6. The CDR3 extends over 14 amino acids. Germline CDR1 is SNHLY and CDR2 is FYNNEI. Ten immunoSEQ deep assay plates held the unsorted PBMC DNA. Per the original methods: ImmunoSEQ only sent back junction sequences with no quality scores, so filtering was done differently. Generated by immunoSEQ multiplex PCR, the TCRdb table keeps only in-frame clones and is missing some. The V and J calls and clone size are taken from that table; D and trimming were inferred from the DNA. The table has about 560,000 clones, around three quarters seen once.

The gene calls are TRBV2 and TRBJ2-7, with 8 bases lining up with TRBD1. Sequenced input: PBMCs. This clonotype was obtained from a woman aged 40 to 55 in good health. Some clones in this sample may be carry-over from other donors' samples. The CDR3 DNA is TGTGCCAGCAGCGCAGGACAGGGAGCCTACGAGCAGTACTTC. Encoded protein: CASSAGQGAYEQYF.